These 21 T cell receptor beta chains came from one sample sequenced in a study of blood T cell repertoires in COVID-19. Here immunoSEQ multiplex PCR was the method, and the copy in TCRdb shows in-frame clones only, minus some. The sample lists roughly 180,000 clones; under 90% were seen once. The sequenced material came from peripheral blood. The source is a human donor in a cohort sampled during active COVID-19.

The chain links TRBV10-3 to TRBJ1-2, with D unresolved. This CDR3 region has 16 residues. Germline-derived CDR1 and CDR2 are ENHRY and SYGVKD. V lost 7 bases and J 1 base, leaving 19 bases between the germline ends. The DNA for the CDR3 is TGTGCCATCACCTCCTCGGAAGGGAGCTATAACTATGGCTACACCTTC. Translated, it gives CAITSSEGSYNYGYTF.

V is TRBV25-1 and J is TRBJ1-1; 10 nucleotides agree with TRBD1. This CDR3 comprises 18 residues. From germline, CDR1 is MGHDK and CDR2 SYGVNS. V lost 1 base to trimming and J lost 2 bases; unmatched junction nucleotides: 10. The CDR3 here is CASSEWGGTGEGNTEAFF. In nucleotides, the CDR3 is TGTGCCAGCAGTGAATGGGGGGGGACAGGGGAAGGTAACACTGAAGCTTTCTTT.

V and J are TRBV7-6 and TRBJ1-1; TRBD1 matches 10 bases. Germline CDR1 reads SGHVS; CDR2 reads FNYEAQ. V trimming: 5 bases; J trimming: 2 bases; junction bases outside the gene matches: 8. The CDR3 runs to 16 residues. The CDR3 loop is CASSQRTGGPNTEAFF. The DNA of the CDR3 is TGTGCCAGCAGCCAACGGACAGGGGGTCCTAACACTGAAGCTTTCTTT.

The V gene is TRBV7-8, the J gene TRBJ1-1; no firm D call. Germline V gene sequence: CDR1 SGHVS, CDR2 FQNEAQ. The germline V and J ends were trimmed by 5 bases and 3 bases, with 13 bases remaining between them. The CDR3 loop spans 14 amino acids. The CDR3, as DNA: TGTGCCAGCAGCCCGATTCGGTCTTACACTGAAGCTTTCTTT. It codes for CASSPIRSYTEAFF.

The chain couples TRBV10-3 to TRBJ1-2; 7 bases fit TRBD1. Germline values: CDR1 ENHRY, CDR2 SYGVKD. CDR3 length: 12 residues. Trimming removed 10 bases from V and 7 bases from J; junction bases left unmatched: 9. CDR3 coding DNA: TGTGCCACCGCGACAGGGACAAGTGGCTACACCTTC. It specifies CATATGTSGYTF.

CDR3 region: CASSQVWGPNTGELFF. In DNA form, the CDR3 reads TGCGCCAGCAGCCAAGTTTGGGGGCCGAACACCGGGGAGCTGTTTTTT. This sequence joins TRBV4-1 and TRBJ2-2; a weak D match, TRBD1 (6 bases). The CDR3 sequence is 16 residues long. Germline-derived CDR1 and CDR2 are MGHRA and YSYEKL. V was trimmed by 1 base and J by 0 bases, leaving 9 bases between them.

The chain recombines TRBV29-1 with TRBJ2-3, with a tentative D call TRBD2 (5 bases). Trimming shortened V by 4 bases and J by 3 bases, and 11 bases separated the two germline ends. The CDR3 extends over 13 amino acids. The germline CDR1 and CDR2 sequences are SQVTM and ANQGSEA. As DNA, the CDR3 is TGCAGCGTTGTTGTTCTAGCAACAGATACGCAGTATTTT. As protein: CSVVVLATDTQYF.

This chain joins TRBV5-1 and TRBJ1-3, with TRBD1 matching over 7 bases. The CDR3 has 16 residues. J was trimmed by 2 bases and V by 3 bases; bases with no gene match: 8. Germline CDR1 SGHRS, CDR2 YFSETQ. In DNA, the CDR3 is TGCGCCAGCAGCTCCTCTGGAGGGGGCCCTGGAAACACCATATATTTT. Encoded protein: CASSSSGGGPGNTIYF.

J is TRBJ2-3 and V is TRBV5-1; TRBD1 matches at 7 bases. The CDR3 spans 16 residues. Germline lookup yields CDR1 SGHRS and CDR2 YFSETQ. The V and J ends lost 0 bases and 10 bases, in that order; junction bases with no gene match: 14. The CDR3 loop reads CASSLEGTSQGSAQYF. In DNA form, the CDR3 reads TGCGCCAGCAGCTTGGAGGGCACCTCACAGGGGAGTGCGCAGTATTTT.

The chain couples TRBV7-9 to TRBJ2-1; 7 nucleotides line up with TRBD1. The V and J ends lost 5 bases and 5 bases, in that order; junction bases with no gene match: 9. Germline V lookup: CDR1 SEHNR, CDR2 FQNEAQ (reference sequence). The CDR3 runs 15 residues. CDR3 sequence (DNA): TGTGCCAGCAGCGACAGACAGGGTTTGGACAATGAGCAGTTCTTC. Amino acids: CASSDRQGLDNEQFF. The full variable domain, rest sourced from reference TRBV7-9 and TRBJ2-1, is DTGVSQNPRHKITKRGQNVTFRCDPISEHNRLYWYRQTLGQGPEFLTYFQNEAQLEKSRLLSDRFSAERPKGSFSTLEIQRTEQGDSAMYLCASSDRQGLDNEQFFGPGTRLTVL.

The V call is TRBV2, the J call TRBJ1-1; TRBD1 aligns across 8 bases. Germline V gene sequence: CDR1 SNHLY, CDR2 FYNNEI. The V gene end was trimmed by 3 bases and the J gene end by 1 base; junction bases not matched to a gene: 7. The CDR3 loop spans 16 amino acids. As DNA, the CDR3 is TGTGCCAGCAGTGATGACCAGGGGGCTGAGAACACTGAAGCTTTCTTT. This encodes CASSDDQGAENTEAFF.

The rearrangement uses TRBV19 and TRBJ2-5; 10 bases agree with TRBD2. In germline, CDR1 is LNHDA, CDR2 SQIVND (reference sequence). This CDR3 contains 15 residues. Trimming took 5 bases from V and 4 from J; bases not matched to a gene: 7. In nucleotides, the CDR3 is TGTGCCAGTAGTCCCGAGCGGGGGGGCCGAGAGACCCAGTACTTC. Its protein is CASSPERGGRETQYF.

The chain is built from TRBV5-1 and TRBJ2-1; tentatively, D is TRBD1 (6 bases). Germline lookup yields CDR1 SGHRS and CDR2 YFSETQ. The CDR3 extends over 14 amino acids. Between the trimmed V and J ends, which lost 4 bases and 8 bases, there was a span of 16 bases. DNA of the CDR3: TGCGCCAGCAGCCTCGGGACAACGCTCGATGAGCAGTTCTTC. This gives the protein CASSLGTTLDEQFF.

The chain combines TRBV4-1 with TRBJ2-7, with a possible D match to TRBD1 (5 bases). Germline V gene data show CDR1 as MGHRA and CDR2 as YSYEKL. Trimming removed 0 bases from V and 1 base from J, with 7 bases in between. CDR3 length equals 14 residues. CDR3 nucleotide sequence: TGCGCCAGCAGCCAAGAGACAGATTCCTACGAGCAGTACTTC. Translation: CASSQETDSYEQYF.

The chain links TRBV25-1 to TRBJ2-7; 11 nucleotides line up with TRBD2. This CDR3 is built from 16 residues. Germline trimming cut 2 bases from V and 2 bases from J; bases unmatched to any gene: 5. From germline, CDR1 is MGHDK and CDR2 SYGVNS. The CDR3 here is CASSESSGGDTYEQYF. The CDR3 DNA sequence: TGTGCCAGCAGTGAAAGTAGCGGGGGGGACACCTACGAGCAGTACTTC.

The chain carries TRBV2 and TRBJ1-2; 9 positions match TRBD1. Germline V gene lookup returns CDR1 SNHLY and CDR2 FYNNEI. V trimming: 5 bases; J trimming: 3 bases; junction bases outside the gene matches: 4. The CDR3 length is 14 residues. CDR3 nucleotide sequence: TGTGCCAGCAGTACCACAGGGGGCGACTATGGCTACACCTTC. Residues: CASSTTGGDYGYTF.

The chain links TRBV7-2 to TRBJ2-3; 14 bases map to TRBD2. The CDR3 runs to 19 residues. Germline V CDR1 and CDR2: SGHTA, FQGNSA. Germline trimming cut 4 bases from V and 2 bases from J; bases unmatched to any gene: 11. CDR3 sequence: CASSSLPGLAGEFTDTQYF. The CDR3, as DNA: TGTGCCAGCAGCTCCCTACCGGGACTAGCGGGGGAGTTCACAGATACGCAGTATTTT. Using reference TRBV7-2 and TRBJ2-3 for the parts outside the CDR3, the full variable domain is GAGVSQSPSNKVTEKGKDVELRCDPISGHTALYWYRQSLGQGLEFLIYFQGNSAPDKSGLPSDRFSAERTGGSVSTLTIQRTQQEDSAVYLCASSSLPGLAGEFTDTQYFGPGTRLTVL.

In its sample, this clone was seen once. The V and J genes are TRBV6-1 and TRBJ2-3; D perhaps matches TRBD1 (6 bases). Germline CDR1 reads MNHNS; CDR2 reads SASEGT. The CDR3 has 15 residues. Trimming removed 2 bases at V and 8 bases at J, with 17 bases between. The CDR3: CASSELTQGIATQYF. The CDR3 DNA is TGTGCCAGCAGTGAATTGACCCAGGGGATAGCTACGCAGTATTTT.

The rearrangement joins TRBV3-1 (or the pseudogene TRBV3-2) to TRBJ2-7; weak D call: TRBD2 (6 bases). CDR1 is LGHDT, CDR2 YNNKEL, per germline (reference sequence). V was shortened by 4 bases and J by 6 bases, with 13 bases between the two germline ends. This CDR3 has 13 residues. CDR3 sequence reads: CASSPGVKLEQYF. The CDR3 DNA sequence: TGTGCCAGCAGCCCGGGGGTGAAACTCGAGCAGTACTTC.

J is TRBJ2-7 and V is TRBV27; maybe TRBD2 (7 bases). The CDR3 spans 18 residues. Trimming left V 6 bases short and J 2 bases short, with 26 bases between. The germline V gene encodes CDR1 MNHEY and CDR2 SMNVEV (reference sequence). Here the CDR3 reads CASRSPLGGRGHAYEQYF. In nucleotides, the CDR3 is TGTGCCAGCAGAAGTCCACTTGGGGGGCGGGGGCACGCCTACGAGCAGTACTTC.

The chain links TRBV19 to TRBJ2-1, with TRBD2 matching 7 bases. V shed 4 bases, J shed 0 bases, and the junction held 12 bases outside the gene matches. The V gene's germline CDR1 is LNHDA and CDR2 SQIVND (reference sequence). The CDR3 is 18 residues long. The CDR3: CASSTSKTSRNSYNEQFF. CDR3 DNA: TGTGCCAGTAGTACCTCGAAGACTAGCAGAAACTCCTACAATGAGCAGTTCTTC.